This paragraph reports one T cell receptor (beta chain). As yet, its antigen is unknown. This sample is drawn from a study of T cells expressing NK-cell markers. Overall study: Sequenced donors, eight in total, included seven who were HCMV-seropositive and one who was seronegative. The study's findings and limits: For about six donors, the dominant NKG2C+ clonotypes made up roughly 1.0-7.5% of their CD8+ T cells. In a few donors, dominant clonotypes made up about 25-65% of CD3+CD56-NKG2C+ cells.

With UMIs, 5'RACE template switching was used to make TCR beta cDNA. TCRdb reprocessed the 5' RACE reads, with one entry per CDR3 protein and no DNA. This repertoire includes hundreds of thousands of distinct CDR3 sequences. Sequenced input: blood T cells: a sorted CD56 or NKG2C T cell subset, CD4+ or CD8+ T cells, or bulk PBMC T cells (not recorded which). This sequence was found in a woman between 18 and 69 years old in good health.

The CDR3 sequence: CASKEGAGSTEAFF. The V and J genes are TRBV5-1 and TRBJ1-1; TCRdb reports TRBD1, a call that lacks DNA to check it against. The CDR3 extends over 14 amino acids. Germline assignment: CDR1 SGHRS and CDR2 YFSETQ.